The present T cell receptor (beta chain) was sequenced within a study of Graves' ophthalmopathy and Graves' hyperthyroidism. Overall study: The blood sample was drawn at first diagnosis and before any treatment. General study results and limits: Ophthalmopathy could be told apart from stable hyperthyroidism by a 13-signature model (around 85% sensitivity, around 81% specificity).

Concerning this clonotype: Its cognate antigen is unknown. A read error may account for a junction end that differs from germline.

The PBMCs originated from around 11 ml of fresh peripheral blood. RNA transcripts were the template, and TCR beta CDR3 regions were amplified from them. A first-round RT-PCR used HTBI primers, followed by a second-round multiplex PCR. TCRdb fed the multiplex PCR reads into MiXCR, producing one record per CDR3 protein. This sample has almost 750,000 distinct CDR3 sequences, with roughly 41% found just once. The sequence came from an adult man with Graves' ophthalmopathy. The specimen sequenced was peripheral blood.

The CDR3: CASRSTGSYEQYF. The CDR3 DNA sequence: TGTGCCAGCCGTTCGACAGGTTCCTACGAGCAGTACTTC. The chain carries TRBV5-1 and TRBJ2-7; maybe TRBD1 (6 bases). The CDR3 runs 13 residues. Germline values: CDR1 SGHRS, CDR2 YFSETQ.